A selection of T cell receptor beta chains follows, all from one sample in a study of T cell repertoires in cytomegalovirus infection. TCRdb independently ran MiXCR on the reads; one entry per CDR3 protein. The sample contains about 180,000 distinct CDR3 sequences, roughly 14% of which appear only once. Sequencing was performed on PBMCs. All receptors come from a human donor in good health (CMV status not recorded). Some clones in this sample may be carry-over from other donors' samples. Both conserved end residues are part of each CDR3. D genes are given only for firm matches. Rows give clone size only sometimes, using once, few, many, or a class for an expanded clone.

clone_size	d_call	v_call	j_call	cdr3_nt	cdr3_aa
many	.	TRBV19	TRBJ1-2	TGTGCCAGTAGCTTCCTCGCTCATCAGGTCCTAAACTATGGCTACACCTTC	CASSFLAHQVLNYGYTF
few	.	TRBV15	TRBJ2-2	TGTGCCACCAGCAGCTACAGGGAGGCCGGGGAGCTGTTTTTT	CATSSYREAGELFF
.	.	TRBV5-5	TRBJ1-2	TGTGCCAGCAGCTTTCGCAGGGGAGAGGGTGGCTACACCTTC	CASSFRRGEGGYTF
.	.	TRBV14	TRBJ1-2	TGTGCCAGCAGCCAGACAGGACAGAGCTATGGCTACACCTTC	CASSQTGQSYGYTF
many	.	TRBV7-9	TRBJ2-7	TGTGCCAGCAGCTTACCACAGGACCACTCCTACGAGCAGTACTTC	CASSLPQDHSYEQYF
many	TRBD2	TRBV7-6	TRBJ2-3	TGTGCCAGCAGCCCCGGGACTAGCGGACTCACAGATACGCAGTATTTT	CASSPGTSGLTDTQYF
.	.	TRBV28	TRBJ2-4	TGTGCCAGCAGTTTAATCTCAGGGGCCAAAAACATTCAGTACTTC	CASSLISGAKNIQYF
.	.	TRBV12-3/TRBV12-4	TRBJ2-3	TGTGCCAGCAGTTTTCTATTGGCAGATACGCAGTATTTT	CASSFLLADTQYF
many	.	TRBV12-3/TRBV12-4	TRBJ2-1	TGTGCCAGCAGACCCGACAGTGGGGGATACAATGAGCAGTTCTTC	CASRPDSGGYNEQFF
.	.	TRBV3-1	TRBJ1-2	TGTGCCAGCAGCCAAGGAGGCCAGGCCCGAGGGTATGGCTACACCTTC	CASSQGGQARGYGYTF
few	TRBD1	TRBV14	TRBJ2-2	TGTGCCAGCGGCAGGTGGCCAACACATAGGGGGCACACCGGGGAGCTGTTTTTT	CASGRWPTHRGHTGELFF
many	TRBD2	TRBV27	TRBJ2-1	TGTGCCAGCAGTTTATTGGGACTAGCGGAGATTTACAATGAGCAGTTCTTC	CASSLLGLAEIYNEQFF
few	.	TRBV12-3/TRBV12-4	TRBJ2-3	TGTGCCAGCACCGAGGGGTCAGATACGCAGTATTTT	CASTEGSDTQYF
.	.	TRBV20-1	TRBJ1-2	TGCAGTGCTTTCGGGCCCCGGGGGGTATATGGCTACACCTTC	CSAFGPRGVYGYTF
.	TRBD1	TRBV28	TRBJ1-5	TGTGCCAGCACCCGGGACAGGGGTAGCAATCAGCCCCAGCATTTT	CASTRDRGSNQPQHF
many	TRBD2	TRBV20-1	TRBJ2-5	TGCAGTGCTAATAGCGGGAAGGAGACCCAGTACTTC	CSANSGKETQYF
many	.	TRBV2	TRBJ1-1	TGTGCCAGCAGTGACCTACCGATTTCGAACACTGAAGCTTTCTTT	CASSDLPISNTEAFF
few	TRBD1	TRBV19	TRBJ2-7	TGTGCCAGTAGGCTCCAGGGGACAGGAATCTACGAGCAGTACTTC	CASRLQGTGIYEQYF
many	TRBD2	TRBV7-2	TRBJ2-7	TGTGCCAGCAGCTCCTCTGAGCGGGAGGGCTACGAGCAGTACTTC	CASSSSEREGYEQYF